One and the same sample provided the 10 T cell receptor beta chains below, sequenced in a study of control samples from healthy donors and cancer patients. The method was immunoSEQ multiplex PCR; TCRdb's version includes in-frame clones alone and lacks a portion of them. Of roughly 200,000 clones in the sample, about 95% are singletons; the top ten hold approximately 1.5%. Sequencing was done on a sample of blood. The receptor source for this set is a man over 45 in good health.

The chain uses TRBV5-4 and TRBJ2-2, with a weak D call TRBD2 (5 bases). This CDR3 comprises 13 residues. V lost 1 base and J 8 bases, leaving 9 bases between the germline ends. Germline CDR1 SGHNT, CDR2 YYREEE (reference sequence). CDR3 nucleotide sequence: TGTGCCAGCAGCTTGTCGGAGGATGGGGAGCTGTTTTTT. Translating gives CASSLSEDGELFF.

The chain is built from TRBV6-2 or TRBV6-3 and TRBJ2-3; 8 bases map to TRBD2. The CDR3 covers 17 residues. Germline assignment: CDR1 MNHEY and CDR2 SVGEGT. V lost 0 bases, J lost 5 bases, and 10 bases stayed unmatched. CDR3 amino acids: CASSYSIRRGGGDTQYF. In DNA form, the CDR3 reads TGTGCCAGCAGTTACTCGATAAGACGGGGGGGCGGAGATACGCAGTATTTT.

The V call is TRBV5-1, the J call TRBJ1-1; D might be TRBD1 (6 bases). Trimming shortened V by 2 bases and J by 1 base, and 9 bases separated the two germline ends. The germline gives CDR1 SGHRS, CDR2 YFSETQ. The CDR3 has 14 residues. The CDR3 sequence: CASSFTGPNTEAFF. The CDR3 nucleotides read TGCGCCAGCAGCTTCACAGGGCCGAACACTGAAGCTTTCTTT.

The chain joins TRBV4-1 to TRBJ2-5, with 9 bases aligning to TRBD1. CDR3 length equals 13 residues. The V and J ends lost 4 bases and 5 bases, in that order; junction bases with no gene match: 2. In germline, CDR1 is MGHRA, CDR2 YSYEKL. The CDR3 DNA is TGCGCCAGCAGCCCTGGACAGGGGGAGACCCAGTACTTC. It is translated as CASSPGQGETQYF.

The J gene is TRBJ2-5, the V gene TRBV29-1; D gene unclear. V was clipped by 7 bases and J by 1 base, with 7 bases between them. The CDR3 covers 11 residues. Germline V lookup: CDR1 SQVTM, CDR2 ANQGSEA. The CDR3 DNA is TGCAGCGCTGGGCTCCAAGAGACCCAGTACTTC. It codes for CSAGLQETQYF.

This chain connects TRBV5-1 to TRBJ1-1; tentative D call: TRBD1 (5 bases). CDR3 length: 14 residues. Germline CDR1 reads SGHRS; CDR2 reads YFSETQ. V was pared by 1 base and J by 5 bases, with 12 bases between. DNA for the CDR3: TGCGCCAGCAGCTTGTTGGGGGGTTGGACTGAAGCTTTCTTT. It encodes CASSLLGGWTEAFF. The full variable domain, rest sourced from reference TRBV5-1 and TRBJ1-1, is KAGVTQTPRYLIKTRGQQVTLSCSPISGHRSVSWYQQTPGQGLQFLFEYFSETQRNKGNFPGRFSGRQFSNSRSEMNVSTLELGDSALYLCASSLLGGWTEAFFGQGTRLTVV.

V and J are TRBV30 and TRBJ1-1; 7 bases match TRBD1. V shed 1 base and J 11 bases; nucleotides not matched to a gene: 4. This CDR3 region has 11 residues. The germline CDR1 and CDR2 sequences are GTSNPN and SVGIG (reference sequence). CDR3 nucleotide sequence: TGTGCCTGGAGTGAAGGGGGCCTGGCTTTCTTT. It yields the protein CAWSEGGLAFF.

In the case of this clone: In the same sample, other DNA sequences code for this CDR3. This rearrangement joins TRBV19 to TRBJ2-3, with 10 bases lining up with TRBD2. With V trimmed by 11 bases and J by 2 bases, 13 bases remained unmatched. CDR1 is LNHDA, CDR2 SQIVND, per germline (reference sequence). The CDR3 consists of 16 residues. CDR3 in amino acids: CAGSWGTSGVTDTQYF. The CDR3 nucleotides are TGTGCCGGTTCATGGGGAACTAGCGGGGTCACAGATACGCAGTATTTT. The full variable domain, rest sourced from reference TRBV19 and TRBJ2-3, is DGGITQSPKYLFRKEGQNVTLSCEQNLNHDAMYWYRQDPGQGLRLIYYSQIVNDFQKGDIAEGYSVSREKKESFPLTVTSAQKNPTAFYLCAGSWGTSGVTDTQYFGPGTRLTVL.

The V and J genes are TRBV7-9 and TRBJ2-5, with 9 bases matching TRBD2. Germline V CDR1 and CDR2: SEHNR, FQNEAQ (reference sequence). The CDR3 totals 14 residues. J was trimmed by 3 bases and V by 4 bases; bases with no gene match: 3. The CDR3 DNA is TGTGCCAGCAGCTCCGGGACTAGCAAAGAGACCCAGTACTTC. Protein: CASSSGTSKETQYF.

The chain carries TRBV4-3 and TRBJ2-7, with 7 bases aligning to TRBD1. The trim removed 1 base at V and 5 bases at J, leaving 5 bases unmatched. CDR1 is LGHNA, CDR2 YSLEER, per germline. There are 14 residues in the CDR3. In nucleotides, the CDR3 is TGCGCCAGCAGCCAAGGACAGGGTATCAACGAGCAGTACTTC. As protein: CASSQGQGINEQYF.